A selection of T cell receptor beta chains follows, all from one sample in a study of T cell repertoires in cytomegalovirus infection. Their antigens remain unidentified. TCRdb reanalysed the reads using MiXCR and keeps one entry per CDR3 protein. The sample has hundreds of thousands of distinct CDR3 sequences, around a third seen once; the top ten hold roughly 18%. Sequences were derived from cultured PBMCs, sampled from culture after CMV antigen stimulation. Receptors originate from a human donor in good health (CMV status not recorded). Some clones in this sample may be carry-over from other donors' samples. Each CDR3 is given with its conserved first and last residue. Fields, in order: CDR3 length, clone size, V gene, J gene, D gene, CDR3 DNA, CDR3 protein. A D gene is named only where the DNA matches it firmly. Rows give clone size only sometimes, using once, few, many, or a class for an expanded clone.

length: 15
size: .
V: TRBV5-1
J: TRBJ2-3
D: .
DNA: TGCGCCAGCAGCTTGGGGGGCAGTCCTCCAGATACGCAGTATTTT
CDR3: CASSLGGSPPDTQYF

length: 13
size: .
V: TRBV6-1
J: TRBJ2-4
D: .
DNA: TGTGCCAGCAGTGAAGCGCTCCGGGACCTCGGTTGGTTC
CDR3: CASSEALRDLGWF

length: 15
size: .
V: TRBV6-5
J: TRBJ2-7
D: TRBD1
DNA: TGTGCCAGCAGTTACTCGGGCAGGGGGCTTTACGAGCAGTACTTC
CDR3: CASSYSGRGLYEQYF

length: 16
size: .
V: TRBV7-2
J: TRBJ2-1
D: TRBD2
DNA: TGTGCCAGCAGCTCCCGACTCCTAGCGGTGGGGGATGAGCAGTTCTTC
CDR3: CASSSRLLAVGDEQFF

length: 15
size: .
V: TRBV6-1
J: TRBJ2-5
D: .
DNA: TGTGCCAGCAGTGGCGGGACAGCGTCGTGGGAGACCCAGTACTTC
CDR3: CASSGGTASWETQYF

length: 13
size: .
V: TRBV7-2
J: TRBJ1-2
D: .
DNA: TGTGCCAGCAGCCCCGAACTTCGACAGAGTGGAACCTTC
CDR3: CASSPELRQSGTF

length: 11
size: .
V: TRBV20-1
J: TRBJ1-2
D: .
DNA: TGCAGTGCTGGCAGGGCAGGAAGCTACACCTTC
CDR3: CSAGRAGSYTF

length: 14
size: many
V: TRBV7-2
J: TRBJ1-3
D: TRBD1
DNA: TGTGCCAGCAGCCGAGGGACAGATGGAAACACCATATATTTT
CDR3: CASSRGTDGNTIYF

length: 16
size: few
V: TRBV5-1
J: TRBJ1-3
D: TRBD1
DNA: TGCGCCAGCAGCTTGGTAGAGGGGGCACCTGGAAACACCATATATTTT
CDR3: CASSLVEGAPGNTIYF

length: 16
size: many
V: TRBV7-2
J: TRBJ2-7
D: TRBD2
DNA: TGTGCCAGCAGCCCACGTAGCGGGGGGGAACCCTACGAGCAGTACTTC
CDR3: CASSPRSGGEPYEQYF

length: 13
size: many
V: TRBV7-8
J: TRBJ2-7
D: .
DNA: TGTGCCAGCAGCTTAGACGACAGCTACGAGCAGTACTTC
CDR3: CASSLDDSYEQYF

length: 13
size: .
V: TRBV6-6
J: TRBJ1-5
D: .
DNA: TGTGCCAGCAGTGATTACAGGGATCAGCCCCAGCATTTT
CDR3: CASSDYRDQPQHF

length: 15
size: few
V: TRBV6-1
J: TRBJ1-5
D: TRBD1
DNA: TGTGCCACCACTAAGACAGGGGGCGGATATCAGCCCCAGCATTTT
CDR3: CATTKTGGGYQPQHF

length: 13
size: few
V: TRBV7-2
J: TRBJ2-1
D: .
DNA: TGTGCCAGCAGCCCCGACACCATCGATGAGCAGTTCTTC
CDR3: CASSPDTIDEQFF

length: 16
size: .
V: TRBV19
J: TRBJ2-6
D: .
DNA: TGTGCCAGTTTAGACAAATTCCGAAGAGGGGCCAACGTCCTGACTTTC
CDR3: CASLDKFRRGANVLTF

length: 12
size: .
V: TRBV5-5
J: TRBJ2-3
D: .
DNA: TGTGCCAGCAGCTACTTACGAGATACGCAGTATTTT
CDR3: CASSYLRDTQYF

length: 14
size: .
V: TRBV6-5
J: TRBJ2-3
D: TRBD2
DNA: TGTGCCAGCAGTTACGGGAGGGCCGTTGATACGCAGTATTTT
CDR3: CASSYGRAVDTQYF

length: 15
size: few
V: TRBV19
J: TRBJ2-7
D: TRBD2
DNA: TGTGCCAGTGCTTACGGACTAGCGGGAGAAGGAGAGCAGTACTTC
CDR3: CASAYGLAGEGEQYF

length: 16
size: few
V: TRBV2
J: TRBJ2-7
D: .
DNA: TGTGCCAGCAGACCCACCGCCTCGGACAGACCCTACGAGCAGTACTTC
CDR3: CASRPTASDRPYEQYF

length: 15
size: .
V: TRBV12-3/TRBV12-4
J: TRBJ2-1
D: .
DNA: TGTGCCAGCAGTTGGGGGACTCTTAGATACAATGAGCAGTTCTTC
CDR3: CASSWGTLRYNEQFF

length: 18
size: .
V: TRBV7-2
J: TRBJ2-6
D: TRBD2
DNA: TGTGCCAGCAGCTTCCGGACTAGCGGGGACTCTGGGGCCAACGTCCTGACTTTC
CDR3: CASSFRTSGDSGANVLTF

length: 16
size: .
V: TRBV6-5
J: TRBJ2-3
D: .
DNA: TGTGCCAGCAGTTACAGAACGGGGGCTAGCACAGATACGCAGTATTTT
CDR3: CASSYRTGASTDTQYF

length: 12
size: .
V: TRBV29-1
J: TRBJ2-7
D: .
DNA: TGCAGCGTCGCGATAAGCTCCTACGAGCAGTACTTC
CDR3: CSVAISSYEQYF

length: 16
size: .
V: TRBV4-1
J: TRBJ2-7
D: .
DNA: TGCGCCAGCAGCCTTGTTGAGGGACAAAGCTCCTACGAGCAGTACTTC
CDR3: CASSLVEGQSSYEQYF

length: 19
size: many
V: TRBV7-6
J: TRBJ2-3
D: TRBD1
DNA: TGTGCCAGCAGCTTCTCTTACACAGACAGGGGCCGACACCGGGATACGCAGTATTTT
CDR3: CASSFSYTDRGRHRDTQYF

length: 15
size: .
V: TRBV27
J: TRBJ2-3
D: .
DNA: TGTGCCAGCAGTCTGCGTGGTACCTATAAGGATACGCAGTATTTT
CDR3: CASSLRGTYKDTQYF

length: 15
size: .
V: TRBV7-4
J: TRBJ2-1
D: TRBD2
DNA: TGTGCCAGCAGCTCCCCCGGACTAGCGGGCTTTGAGCAGTTCTTC
CDR3: CASSSPGLAGFEQFF

length: 16
size: few
V: TRBV5-4
J: TRBJ2-3
D: .
DNA: TGTGCCAGCAGCTTGAGAGGTAGCGGATACACAGATACGCAGTATTTT
CDR3: CASSLRGSGYTDTQYF

length: 15
size: .
V: TRBV11-3
J: TRBJ2-1
D: .
DNA: TGTGCCAGCAGCCGGGCCGCGGGACTGACGAATGAGCAGTTCTTC
CDR3: CASSRAAGLTNEQFF

length: 16
size: once
V: TRBV19
J: TRBJ2-3
D: TRBD2
DNA: TGTGCCAGTAGTATTGGGACTAGCGGAACCACAGATACGCAGTATTTT
CDR3: CASSIGTSGTTDTQYF

length: 15
size: few
V: TRBV5-4
J: TRBJ2-1
D: TRBD2
DNA: TGTGCCAGCAGAATGGGCCTAGCGGGGGCCAATGAGCAGTTCTTC
CDR3: CASRMGLAGANEQFF